This T cell receptor (beta chain) appears in the sequencing data of a study of radiation and T cells in renal cell carcinoma. Specified time point: baseline pretreatment blood. Sample treatment: 15 Gy SBRT to primary tumor, nephrectomy 4 weeks later. This renal cell carcinoma was of the clear cell type. Germline CDR1 reads SGHTA; CDR2 reads FQGNSA. The CDR3 is made up of 16 amino acids. Unmatched junction bases numbered 13, after V lost 6 bases and J lost 5 bases. With respect to this clone: Its antigen is currently unknown.

TCRdb's copy holds only in-frame clones and misses some; the assay was immunoSEQ multiplex PCR. The sample has 140,000 to 150,000 clones, about 85% seen once; the top ten hold about 4%. The study, taken as a whole, reports: Top tumor clonotypes rose in blood 2 weeks post-radiation, then contracted. No pretreatment tumor biopsies were available for baseline clonotypes.

This sequence was found in a woman between 70 and 85 years old with renal cell carcinoma. The chain combines TRBV7-2 with TRBJ2-5; 9 nucleotides match TRBD1. Sequencing was performed on blood, taken from a patient whose treatment included radiotherapy and nephrectomy. DNA for the CDR3: TGTGCCAGCAGTAGAGCGGTGGACAGGGGATTGGAGACCCAGTACTTC. Its protein is CASSRAVDRGLETQYF.